This T cell receptor beta chain was captured in a study of cytomegalovirus exposure and HLA in healthy donors. Primers for the PCR totalled 60 Vbeta and 13 Jbeta. Some clones are missing from TCRdb's copy, which holds only in-frame ones; the method was immunoSEQ multiplex PCR. The sample carries about 120,000 clones, more than 60% recorded once. Germline V gene lookup returns CDR1 MNHNS and CDR2 SASEGT. The CDR3 runs 13 residues. The J segment lost 3 bases and the V segment lost 5 bases, leaving 3 bases of the junction unmatched. The sequencing input was PBMCs. The chain carries TRBV6-1 and TRBJ2-5; TRBD1 matches 7 bases. The sequence derives from a man aged 18 to 30 in good health and CMV-seronegative. CDR3 in DNA: TGTGCCAGCAGTAACGGACAGGAAGAGACCCAGTACTTC. Translating gives CASSNGQEETQYF.